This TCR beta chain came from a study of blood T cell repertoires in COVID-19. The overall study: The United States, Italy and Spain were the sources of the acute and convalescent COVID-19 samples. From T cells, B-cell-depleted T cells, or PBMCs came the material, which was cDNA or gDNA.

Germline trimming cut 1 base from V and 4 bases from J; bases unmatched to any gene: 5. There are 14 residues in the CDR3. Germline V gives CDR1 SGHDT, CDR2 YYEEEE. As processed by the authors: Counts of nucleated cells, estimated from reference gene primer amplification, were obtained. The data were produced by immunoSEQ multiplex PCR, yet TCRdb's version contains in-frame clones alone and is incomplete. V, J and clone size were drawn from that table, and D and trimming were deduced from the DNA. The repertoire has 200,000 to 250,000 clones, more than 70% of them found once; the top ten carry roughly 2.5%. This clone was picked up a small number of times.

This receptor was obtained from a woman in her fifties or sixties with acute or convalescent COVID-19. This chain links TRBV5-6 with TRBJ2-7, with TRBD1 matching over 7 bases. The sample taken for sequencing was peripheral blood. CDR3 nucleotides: TGTGCCAGCAGCTTGTGGTCAGGGGGTTACGAGCAGTACTTC. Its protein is CASSLWSGGYEQYF.